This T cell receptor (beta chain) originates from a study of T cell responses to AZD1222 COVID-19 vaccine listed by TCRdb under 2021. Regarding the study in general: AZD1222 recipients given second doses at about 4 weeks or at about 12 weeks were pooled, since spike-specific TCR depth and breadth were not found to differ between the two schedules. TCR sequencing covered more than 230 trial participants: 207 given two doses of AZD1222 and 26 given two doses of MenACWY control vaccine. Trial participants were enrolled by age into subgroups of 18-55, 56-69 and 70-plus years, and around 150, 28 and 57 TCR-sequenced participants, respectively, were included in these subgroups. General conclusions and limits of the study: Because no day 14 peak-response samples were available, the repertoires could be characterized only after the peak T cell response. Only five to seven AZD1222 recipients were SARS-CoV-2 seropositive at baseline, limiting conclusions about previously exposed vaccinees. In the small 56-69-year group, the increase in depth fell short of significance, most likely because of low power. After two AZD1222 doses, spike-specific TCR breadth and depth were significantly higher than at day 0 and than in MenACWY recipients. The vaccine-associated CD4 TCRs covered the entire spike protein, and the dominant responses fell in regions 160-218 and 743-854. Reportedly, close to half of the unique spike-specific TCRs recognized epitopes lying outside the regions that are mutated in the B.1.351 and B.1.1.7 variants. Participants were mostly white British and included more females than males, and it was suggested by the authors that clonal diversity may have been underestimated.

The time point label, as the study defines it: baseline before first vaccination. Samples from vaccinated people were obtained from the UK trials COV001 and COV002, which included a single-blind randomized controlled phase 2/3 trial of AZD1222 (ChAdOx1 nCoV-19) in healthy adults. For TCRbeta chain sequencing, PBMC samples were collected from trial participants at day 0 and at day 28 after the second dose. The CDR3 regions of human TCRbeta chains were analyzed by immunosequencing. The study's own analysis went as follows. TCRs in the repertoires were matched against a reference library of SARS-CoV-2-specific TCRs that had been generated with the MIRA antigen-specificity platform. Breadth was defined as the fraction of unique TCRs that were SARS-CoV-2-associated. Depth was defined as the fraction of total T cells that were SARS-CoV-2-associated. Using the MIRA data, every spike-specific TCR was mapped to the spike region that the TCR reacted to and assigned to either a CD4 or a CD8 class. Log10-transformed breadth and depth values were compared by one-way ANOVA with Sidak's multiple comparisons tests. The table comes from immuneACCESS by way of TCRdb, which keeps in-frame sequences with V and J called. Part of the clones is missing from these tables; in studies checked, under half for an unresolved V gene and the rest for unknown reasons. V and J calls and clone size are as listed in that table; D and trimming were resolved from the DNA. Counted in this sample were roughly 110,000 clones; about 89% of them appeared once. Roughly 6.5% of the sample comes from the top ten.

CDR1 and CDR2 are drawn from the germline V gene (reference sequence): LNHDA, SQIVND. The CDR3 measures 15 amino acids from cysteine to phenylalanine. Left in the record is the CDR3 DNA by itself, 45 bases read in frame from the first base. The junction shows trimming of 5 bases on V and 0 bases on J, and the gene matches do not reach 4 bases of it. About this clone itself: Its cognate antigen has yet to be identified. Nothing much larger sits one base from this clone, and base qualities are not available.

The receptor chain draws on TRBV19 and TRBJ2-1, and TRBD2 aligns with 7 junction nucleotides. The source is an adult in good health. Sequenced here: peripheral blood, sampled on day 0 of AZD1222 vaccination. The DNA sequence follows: TGTGCCAGTAGTGAACTAGCGAACTCCTACAATGAGCAGTTCTTC. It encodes CASSELANSYNEQFF.